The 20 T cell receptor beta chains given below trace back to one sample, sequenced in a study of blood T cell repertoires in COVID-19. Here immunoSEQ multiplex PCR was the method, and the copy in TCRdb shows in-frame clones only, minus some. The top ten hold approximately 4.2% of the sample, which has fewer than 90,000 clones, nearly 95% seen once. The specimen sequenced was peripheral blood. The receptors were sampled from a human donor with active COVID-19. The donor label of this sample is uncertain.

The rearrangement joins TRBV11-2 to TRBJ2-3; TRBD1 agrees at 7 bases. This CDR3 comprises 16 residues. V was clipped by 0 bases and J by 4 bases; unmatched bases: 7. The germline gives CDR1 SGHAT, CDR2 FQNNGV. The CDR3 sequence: CASSLDRQGVSDTQYF. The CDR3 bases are TGTGCCAGCAGCTTAGATCGACAGGGAGTCTCAGATACGCAGTATTTT. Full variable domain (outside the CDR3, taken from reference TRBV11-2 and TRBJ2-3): EAGVAQSPRYKIIEKRQSVAFWCNPISGHATLYWYQQILGQGPKLLIQFQNNGVVDDSQLPKDRFSAERLKGVDSTLKIQPAKLEDSAVYLCASSLDRQGVSDTQYFGPGTRLTVL.

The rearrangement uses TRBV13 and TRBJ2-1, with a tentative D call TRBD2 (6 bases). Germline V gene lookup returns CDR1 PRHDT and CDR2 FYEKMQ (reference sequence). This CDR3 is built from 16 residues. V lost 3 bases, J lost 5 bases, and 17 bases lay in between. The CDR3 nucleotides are TGTGCCAGCAGCTTTAGCGGCGGCGGGTCCCACAATGAGCAGTTCTTC. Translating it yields CASSFSGGGSHNEQFF. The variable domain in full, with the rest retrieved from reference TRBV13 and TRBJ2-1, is AAGVIQSPRHLIKEKRETATLKCYPIPRHDTVYWYQQGPGQDPQFLISFYEKMQSDKGSIPDRFSAQQFSDYHSELNMSSLELGDSALYFCASSFSGGGSHNEQFFGPGTRLTVL.

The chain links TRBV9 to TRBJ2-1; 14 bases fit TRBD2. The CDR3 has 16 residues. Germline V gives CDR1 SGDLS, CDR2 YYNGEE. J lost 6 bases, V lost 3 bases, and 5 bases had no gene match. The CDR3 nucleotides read TGTGCCAGCAGCGGAGAAGGACTAGCGGGAGGCAATGAGCAGTTCTTC. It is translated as CASSGEGLAGGNEQFF.

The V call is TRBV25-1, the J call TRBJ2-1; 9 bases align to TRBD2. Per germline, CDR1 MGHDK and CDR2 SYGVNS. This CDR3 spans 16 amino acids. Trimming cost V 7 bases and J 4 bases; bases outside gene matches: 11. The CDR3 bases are TGTGCCAGCACCCTCCGGGGTAGCGGGGGATACAATGAGCAGTTCTTC. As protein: CASTLRGSGGYNEQFF.

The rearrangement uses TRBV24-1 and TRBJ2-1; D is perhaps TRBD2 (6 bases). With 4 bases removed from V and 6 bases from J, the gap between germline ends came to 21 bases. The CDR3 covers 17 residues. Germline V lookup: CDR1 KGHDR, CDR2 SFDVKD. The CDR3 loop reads CATSEPFRSGRGNEQFF. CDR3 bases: TGTGCCACCAGTGAACCTTTCCGCTCCGGGAGAGGCAATGAGCAGTTCTTC.

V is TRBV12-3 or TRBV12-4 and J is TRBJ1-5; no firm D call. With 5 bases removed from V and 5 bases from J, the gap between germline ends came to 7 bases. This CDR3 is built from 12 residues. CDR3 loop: CASSPNDQPQHF. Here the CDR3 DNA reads TGTGCCAGCAGTCCCAATGATCAGCCCCAGCATTTT.

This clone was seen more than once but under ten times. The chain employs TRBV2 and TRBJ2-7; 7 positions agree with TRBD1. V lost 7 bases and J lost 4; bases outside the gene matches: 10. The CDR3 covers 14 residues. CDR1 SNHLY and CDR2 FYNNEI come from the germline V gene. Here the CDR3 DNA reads TGTGCCAGCAATGACCCGGGACAGAGTTACGAGCAGTACTTC. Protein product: CASNDPGQSYEQYF.

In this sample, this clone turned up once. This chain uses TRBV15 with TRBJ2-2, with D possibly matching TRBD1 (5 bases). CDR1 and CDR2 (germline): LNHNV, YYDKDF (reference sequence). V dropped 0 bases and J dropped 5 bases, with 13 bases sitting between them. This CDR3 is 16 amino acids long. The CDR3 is CATSRDSKGFTGELFF. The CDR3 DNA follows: TGTGCCACCAGCAGAGACTCAAAGGGGTTTACCGGGGAGCTGTTTTTT. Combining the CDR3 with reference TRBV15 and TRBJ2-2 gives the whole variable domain DAMVIQNPRYQVTQFGKPVTLSCSQTLNHNVMYWYQQKSSQAPKLLFHYYDKDFNNEADTPDNFQSRRPNTSFCFLDIRSPGLGDTAMYLCATSRDSKGFTGELFFGEGSRLTVL.

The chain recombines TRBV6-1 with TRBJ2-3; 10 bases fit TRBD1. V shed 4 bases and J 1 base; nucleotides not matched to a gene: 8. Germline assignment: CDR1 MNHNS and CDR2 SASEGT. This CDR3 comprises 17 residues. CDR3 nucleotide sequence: TGTGCCAGCAGTGTACCTCTGGGGACAGGGGGCACAGATACGCAGTATTTT. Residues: CASSVPLGTGGTDTQYF.

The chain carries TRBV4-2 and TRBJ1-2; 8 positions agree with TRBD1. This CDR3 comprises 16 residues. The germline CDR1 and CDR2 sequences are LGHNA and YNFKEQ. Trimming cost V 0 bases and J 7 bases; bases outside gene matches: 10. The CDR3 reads CASSQDTGGYSGGYTF. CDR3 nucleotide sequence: TGTGCCAGCAGCCAAGATACAGGGGGGTACTCCGGTGGCTACACCTTC.

CDR3 coding DNA: TGTGCCAGTAGTCTGATCGGGGGTTTCACTGAAGCTTTCTTT. It encodes CASSLIGGFTEAFF. V gene TRBV19 combines with J gene TRBJ1-1; D perhaps matches TRBD1 (5 bases). Deletions cut 5 bases from V and 4 bases from J, with 14 bases between. CDR3 length equals 14 residues. Germline V gene data show CDR1 as LNHDA and CDR2 as SQIVND (reference sequence).

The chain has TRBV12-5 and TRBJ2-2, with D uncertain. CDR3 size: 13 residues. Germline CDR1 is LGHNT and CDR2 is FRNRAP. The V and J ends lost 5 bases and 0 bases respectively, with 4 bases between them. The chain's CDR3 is CASGPANTGELFF. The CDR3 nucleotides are TGTGCTAGTGGTCCCGCGAACACCGGGGAGCTGTTTTTT. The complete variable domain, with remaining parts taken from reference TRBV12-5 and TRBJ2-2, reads DARVTQTPRHKVTEMGQEVTMRCQPILGHNTVFWYRQTMMQGLELLAYFRNRAPLDDSGMPKDRFSAEMPDATLATLKIQPSEPRDSAVYFCASGPANTGELFFGEGSRLTVL.

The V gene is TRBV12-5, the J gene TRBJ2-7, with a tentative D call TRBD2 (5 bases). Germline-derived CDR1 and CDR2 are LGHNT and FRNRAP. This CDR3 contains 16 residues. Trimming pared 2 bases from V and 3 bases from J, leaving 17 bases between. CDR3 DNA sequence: TGTGCTAGTGGTTTGATAACGGGAAGAGGTGTCTACGAGCAGTACTTC. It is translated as CASGLITGRGVYEQYF. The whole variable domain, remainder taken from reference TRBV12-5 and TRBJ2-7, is DARVTQTPRHKVTEMGQEVTMRCQPILGHNTVFWYRQTMMQGLELLAYFRNRAPLDDSGMPKDRFSAEMPDATLATLKIQPSEPRDSAVYFCASGLITGRGVYEQYFGPGTRLTVT.

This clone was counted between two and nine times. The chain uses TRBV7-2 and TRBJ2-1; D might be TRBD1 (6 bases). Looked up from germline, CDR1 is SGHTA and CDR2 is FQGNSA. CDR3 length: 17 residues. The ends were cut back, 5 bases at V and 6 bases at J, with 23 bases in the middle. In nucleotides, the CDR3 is TGTGCCAGCAGCCCTTATCCGGGACCCCAAGGGGGCAATGAGCAGTTCTTC. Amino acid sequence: CASSPYPGPQGGNEQFF.

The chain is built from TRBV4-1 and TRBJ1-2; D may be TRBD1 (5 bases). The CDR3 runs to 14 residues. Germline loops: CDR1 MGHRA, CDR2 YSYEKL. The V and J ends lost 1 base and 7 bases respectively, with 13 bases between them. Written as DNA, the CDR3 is TGCGCCAGCAGCCAAGGGGGCGGCCCCGGTGGCTACACCTTC. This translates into CASSQGGGPGGYTF.

This chain's CDR3 is CAISPGTSGNNEQFF. The CDR3 region has the DNA TGTGCCATCAGCCCCGGGACTAGCGGGAACAATGAGCAGTTCTTC. The chain recombines TRBV10-3 with TRBJ2-1; TRBD2 matches 13 bases. This CDR3 is 15 amino acids long. V trimming: 6 bases; J trimming: 5 bases; junction bases outside the gene matches: 4. Germline CDR1 and CDR2: ENHRY and SYGVKD.

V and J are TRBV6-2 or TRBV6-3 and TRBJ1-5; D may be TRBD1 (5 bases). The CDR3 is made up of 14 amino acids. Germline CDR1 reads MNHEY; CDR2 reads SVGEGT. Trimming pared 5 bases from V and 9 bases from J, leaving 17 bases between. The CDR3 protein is CASSMDAGRRPQHF. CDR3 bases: TGTGCCAGCAGTATGGACGCGGGACGACGGCCCCAGCATTTT.

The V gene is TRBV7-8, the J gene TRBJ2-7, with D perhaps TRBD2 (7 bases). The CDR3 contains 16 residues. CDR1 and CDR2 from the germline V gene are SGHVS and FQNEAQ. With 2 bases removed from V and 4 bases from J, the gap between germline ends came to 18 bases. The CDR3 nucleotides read TGTGCCAGCAGCTTAAGGAGACTGGGGAGGGGGTACGAGCAGTACTTC. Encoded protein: CASSLRRLGRGYEQYF.

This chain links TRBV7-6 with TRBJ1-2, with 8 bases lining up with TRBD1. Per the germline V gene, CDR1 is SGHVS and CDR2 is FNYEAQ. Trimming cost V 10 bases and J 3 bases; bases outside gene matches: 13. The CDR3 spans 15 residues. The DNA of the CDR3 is TGTGCCATTCGATTCGGACAGGGAGGGGACTATGGCTACACCTTC. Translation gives CAIRFGQGGDYGYTF.

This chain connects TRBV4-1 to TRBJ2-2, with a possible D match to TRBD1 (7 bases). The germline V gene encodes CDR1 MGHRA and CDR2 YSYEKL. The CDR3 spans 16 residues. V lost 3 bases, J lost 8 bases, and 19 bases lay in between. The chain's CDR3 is CASSQGMAGGWGELFF. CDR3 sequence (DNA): TGCGCCAGCAGCCAGGGGATGGCAGGGGGGTGGGGGGAGCTGTTTTTT.